The rows below give T cell receptor beta chains drawn from one sample of a study of tumor and adjacent non-tumor tissue in lung cancer. Via MiXCR, TCRdb re-called the multiplex PCR reads, giving one row per CDR3 protein. Here the sample spans 120,000 or so distinct CDR3 sequences, approximately 66% being singletons. The sequenced material came from lung tumor tissue. The receptor set was obtained from a man aged 25-45 years with non-small cell lung cancer. Both conserved end residues are part of each CDR3. Fields, in order: J gene, D gene, clone size, V gene, CDR3 protein, CDR3 DNA. D genes are given only for firm matches. Clone size is stated in some rows and not others, as once, few, many or a class when expanded.

TRBJ1-3,TRBD1,many,TRBV6-5,CASRRQGLGGNTIYF,TGTGCCAGCAGGAGACAGGGACTTGGAGGAAACACCATATATTTT
TRBJ1-5,-,many,TRBV4-3,CASSQEHREALNQPQHF,TGCGCCAGCAGCCAAGAGCATCGGGAAGCCTTAAATCAGCCCCAGCATTTT
TRBJ2-2,TRBD2,-,TRBV6-9,CASSYRRLAGGYTGELFF,TGTGCCAGCAGTTATCGCAGACTAGCGGGAGGGTATACCGGGGAGCTGTTTTTT
TRBJ2-5,-,once,TRBV20-1,CGAESPAGSVETQYF,TGCGGTGCTGAGAGTCCCGCAGGGTCAGTGGAAACCCAGTACTTC
TRBJ2-7,-,-,TRBV4-1,CASSQDEQGNTYEQCF,TGCGCCAGCAGCCAAGATGAACAGGGAAATACCTACGAGCAGTGCTTC
TRBJ2-1,-,-,TRBV6-1,CASSQGPGDGNRQSF,TGTGCCAGCAGCCAGGGGCCAGGAGATGGGAATAGGCAGTCCTTC
TRBJ2-5,-,-,TRBV4-1,CASSQDAVRQETQYF,TGCGCCAGCAGCCAAGATGCCGTCCGCCAAGAGACCCAGTACTTC
TRBJ1-1,-,-,TRBV10-3,CAITLGQNTETFF,TGTGCCATCACCCTAGGGCAGAACACTGAGACTTTCTTT
TRBJ2-7,TRBD1,-,TRBV7-8,CASSLAPEQGYEQYF,TGTGCCAGCAGCCTCGCCCCGGAACAGGGGTACGAGCAATACTTC
TRBJ1-1,-,once,TRBV29-1,CSVELGTRSEAFF,TGCAGCGTTGAACTAGGGACTCGATCTGAAGCTTTCTTT
TRBJ2-7,-,few,TRBV6-5,CASSYRYRGCEQYF,TGTGCCAGCAGTTACCGTTATAGGGGATGTGAGCAGTACTTC
TRBJ1-1,-,medium-sized,TRBV12-3/TRBV12-4,CASSLGTAEAFF,TGTGCCAGCAGCCTCGGGACCGCTGAAGCTTTCTTT
TRBJ2-3,-,-,TRBV6-1,CASSEFIWAGNQPQYF,TGTGCCAGCAGTGAATTTATTTGGGCGGGCAATCAGCCCCAGTATTTT
TRBJ2-7,TRBD2,-,TRBV4-1,CASSRDETGGSYEQYF,TGCGCCAGCAGCCGTGATGAGACGGGAGGTTCGTACGAGCAGTACTTC
TRBJ2-3,-,-,TRBV5-6,CVSSLRDGIGTDTQYF,TGTGTCAGCAGCTTGAGGGACGGAATAGGCACAGATACGCAGTATTTT
TRBJ2-7,TRBD2,-,TRBV20-1,CSARSVGRANEQYF,TGTAGTGCTAGATCAGTCGGGAGGGCAAACGAGCAGTACTTC
TRBJ1-1,TRBD1,-,TRBV12-3/TRBV12-4,CVSNDRVNTEAFF,TGTGTCAGCAATGACAGGGTGAACACTGAAGCTTTCTTT
TRBJ2-1,-,few,TRBV11-2,CASSRRKGSRDDEQFF,TGTGCCAGCAGCCGTAGGAAGGGATCCCGGGATGATGAGCAGTTCTTC